This TCR beta chain was recovered during a study of T-cell reconstitution after alpha-beta-depleted transplantation in children. Study-level results: Where some patients showed high TCRbeta diversity at day 60, it came from recipient T cells and thymic progenitors that had survived. Counts and diversity of T cells one year after transplant came mostly from newly produced T cells. Several hundred rapidly expanded clones from non-depleted graft cells reportedly supplied alpha-beta T cells about two months post-transplant.

V lost 4 bases and J 0 bases, leaving 14 bases between the germline ends. Germline V CDR1 and CDR2: SGHRS, YFSETQ. The CDR3 length is 17 residues. Preparation of the TCRbeta library involved a method that used unique molecular identifiers. MiXCR, run by TCRdb on the PCR reads, gives a single entry per CDR3 protein. In the table there are fewer than 750,000 distinct CDR3 sequences, roughly 23% of which are singletons. A remark on this clonotype: Its antigen is unidentified.

J is TRBJ2-6 and V is TRBV5-1, with D perhaps TRBD2 (7 bases). Sequenced material: PBMCs, mostly from graft donor cells, taken 360 days after TCRalphabeta/CD19-depleted stem cell transplant. This TCR came from a boy under three years old who had a stem cell transplant for acute myeloid leukemia, so the T cells may come from the graft donor. The CDR3 sequence: CASSRRGGSSGANVLTF. CDR3 nucleotide sequence: TGCGCCAGCAGCCGGAGGGGGGGAAGCTCTGGGGCCAACGTCCTGACTTTC.